The clone carrying this TCR beta chain was detected only once. Its specificity is not known. These data come from a study of T cells in Graves' hyperthyroidism and ophthalmopathy. The V and J ends lost 1 base and 2 bases, in that order; junction bases with no gene match: 20. In germline, CDR1 is SEHNR, CDR2 FQNEAQ (reference sequence). The CDR3 is 20 residues long. RNA transcripts yielded amplified TCR beta CDR3 regions. Primed by the HTBI set, a first-round RT-PCR was run on the TCR CDR3. Using its own MiXCR run on the multiplex PCR reads, TCRdb lists one record per CDR3 protein. This sample yields hundreds of thousands of distinct CDR3 sequences, of which about 15% are seen a single time; 20% to 25% belongs to the top ten. Not enrolled were patients with uncontrolled infection, other autoimmune disease, pregnancy or lactation. Clinical symptoms, serum thyroxine, TRAb, thyroid ultrasound and orbital computed tomography informed diagnoses.

General observations from the study: Blood held most thyroid clonotypes expanded above 0.001 frequency. In the analysis, a 13 V-J model separated ophthalmopathy from stable hyperthyroidism.

The rearrangement uses TRBV7-9 and TRBJ2-7, with 7 bases lining up with TRBD2. Sequencing input: blood. This clonotype was obtained from a young woman with Graves' hyperthyroidism. The CDR3 reads CASSLVDPTSPTIRAYEQYF. As DNA, the CDR3 is TGTGCCAGCAGCTTAGTCGATCCGACTAGCCCTACTATTCGAGCCTACGAGCAGTACTTC.